One sample yielded the 12 T cell receptor beta chains listed below, sequenced in a study of T cells after yellow fever vaccination. TCRdb used MiXCR to reprocess the 5' RACE reads, holding one entry per CDR3 protein. Among 110,000 to 150,000 distinct CDR3 sequences listed, about 6.9% were seen once. The starting material was CD4+ T cells sorted from PBMCs, obtained 10 days after the yellow fever booster vaccination. All receptors come from a man aged 25 to 40 who received the YFV17D yellow fever vaccine.

The chain has TRBV20-1 and TRBJ2-7; 11 nucleotides agree with TRBD2. The CDR3 is made up of 18 amino acids. Trimming took 5 bases from V and 5 from J; bases not matched to a gene: 20. CDR1 is DFQATT, CDR2 SNEGSKA, per germline (reference sequence). CDR3 nucleotide sequence: TGCAGTGCTCTAAGGTGGTTGGCTAGCGGGAGGTCTGTAGACGAGCAGTACTTC. Protein product: CSALRWLASGRSVDEQYF.

Comment on this clonotype: This may be a read error, as it is one base from a much larger clone. As the CDR3 is not closed by the conserved phenylalanine or tryptophan, this likely results from a read error. No DNA is shown, since the ends of the CDR3 on it are uncertain; the CDR3 is the one TCRdb lists. The V and J genes are TRBV21-1 and TRBJ2-7; whether TRBD1, the table's D call, matches the DNA was not checked. TRBV21-1 is tagged as a pseudogene. The length of the CDR3 is 15 amino acids, counting both ends. CDR3 in amino acids: CASSTQSAGKYEQYL.

This clonotype has at least ten counts. This rearrangement joins TRBV7-2 to TRBJ2-3, with 10 positions matching TRBD1. The CDR3 sequence is 14 residues long. Unmatched junction bases numbered 12, after V lost 4 bases and J lost 14 bases. The germline V gene encodes CDR1 SGHTA and CDR2 FQGNSA. CDR3 sequence reads: CASSSSGTGDYPYF. CDR3 coding DNA: TGTGCCAGCAGCTCCTCCGGGACAGGGGATTACCCGTATTTT.

This clonotype was detected ten times or more. The chain has TRBV6-8 and TRBJ1-4; 8 nucleotides match TRBD1. This CDR3 region has 13 residues. V trimming: 7 bases; J trimming: 8 bases; junction bases outside the gene matches: 6. Germline loops: CDR1 MNHGY, CDR2 SAAAGT. The CDR3 DNA reads as TGTGCCAGCAAGAGACAGGGGAAAGAAAAACTGTTTTTT. Encoded protein: CASKRQGKEKLFF.

The table lists this clonotype with many counts. The chain links TRBV20-1 to TRBJ2-3, with no clear D. Germline lookup yields CDR1 DFQATT and CDR2 SNEGSKA (reference sequence). This CDR3 spans 13 amino acids. Trimming shortened V by 6 bases and J by 2 bases, and 12 bases separated the two germline ends. CDR3 amino acids: CSAKRRATDTQYF. The CDR3 coding sequence is TGCAGTGCAAAGAGAAGGGCCACAGATACGCAGTATTTT.

This clonotype was counted ten times or more. The chain joins TRBV5-1 to TRBJ1-1; D gene uncertain. Trimming removed 0 bases at V and 0 bases at J, with 9 bases between. The CDR3 totals 15 residues. Germline assignment: CDR1 SGHRS and CDR2 YFSETQ. This CDR3 is CASSLAGSVNTEAFF. The CDR3 DNA follows: TGCGCCAGCAGCTTGGCCGGGAGTGTGAACACTGAAGCTTTCTTT.

This clonotype was seen repeatedly, ten times or more. The chain is built from TRBV5-1 and TRBJ2-1, with D unresolved. This CDR3 is built from 14 residues. Trimming removed 3 bases from V and 2 bases from J, with 9 bases in between. CDR1 SGHRS and CDR2 YFSETQ come from the germline V gene. The CDR3 sequence is CASSSDPAYNEQFF. The CDR3 coding sequence is TGCGCCAGCAGCTCGGACCCCGCCTACAATGAGCAGTTCTTC.

This clonotype occurred many times. The gene calls are TRBV12-3 or TRBV12-4 and TRBJ2-3; 9 nucleotides agree with TRBD2. V lost 6 bases to trimming and J lost 7 bases; unmatched junction nucleotides: 11. The CDR3 runs 15 residues. This CDR3 is CASSFSGRRRNTQYF. The CDR3 DNA is TGTGCCAGCAGCTTTAGCGGGAGAAGGCGGAATACGCAGTATTTT.

This clonotype came up a few times. J is TRBJ2-1 and V is TRBV18; D is unresolved. CDR3 length: 12 residues. CDR1 KGHSH and CDR2 LQKENI come from the germline V gene. V was clipped by 2 bases and J by 8 bases, with 7 bases between them. DNA for the CDR3: TGTGCCAGCTCACCAGAAGGGTATGAGCAGTTCTTC. It codes for CASSPEGYEQFF. Full variable domain (outside the CDR3, taken from reference TRBV18 and TRBJ2-1): NAGVMQNPRHLVRRRGQEARLRCSPMKGHSHVYWYRQLPEEGLKFMVYLQKENIIDESGMPKERFSAEFPKEGPSILRIQQVVRGDSAAYFCASSPEGYEQFFGPGTRLTVL.

The sample holds many counts of this clonotype. This rearrangement joins TRBV6-5 to TRBJ1-5; 7 nucleotides line up with TRBD1. The germline gives CDR1 MNHEY, CDR2 SVGAGI. The CDR3 extends over 15 amino acids. Trimming cost V 4 bases and J 4 bases; bases outside gene matches: 7. The CDR3 sequence is CASSSSGGPNQPQHF. The CDR3 DNA is TGTGCCAGCAGTTCTTCAGGGGGGCCGAATCAGCCCCAGCATTTT.

This clonotype was observed many times. The CDR3 loop reads CASSQEGTGEQYF. The CDR3, as DNA: TGCGCCAGCAGCCAAGAAGGGACAGGCGAGCAGTACTTC. The chain combines TRBV4-3 with TRBJ2-7; 8 nucleotides align to TRBD1. This CDR3 is built from 13 residues. V trimming: 0 bases; J trimming: 6 bases; junction bases outside the gene matches: 1. Germline values: CDR1 LGHNA, CDR2 YSLEER.

This sequence joins TRBV11-2 and TRBJ2-5, with TRBD2 identical over 12 bases. Unmatched junction bases numbered 18, after V lost 5 bases and J lost 5 bases. The CDR3 sequence is 19 residues long. In germline, CDR1 is SGHAT, CDR2 FQNNGV. CDR3 loop: CASSRNPVLAGGKQETQYF. CDR3 DNA sequence: TGTGCCAGCAGCAGAAACCCGGTCCTAGCGGGAGGGAAGCAGGAGACCCAGTACTTC.